This T cell receptor (beta chain) was identified during a study of T cell responses to AZD1222 COVID-19 vaccine (dated by TCRdb to the early 2020s). As for the study more broadly: AZD1222 recipients whose second dose came at about 4 weeks and those whose second dose came at about 12 weeks were combined into one group, since spike-specific TCR depth and breadth did not differ between the two schedules. TCR sequencing covered approximately 230 trial participants: 200 to 220 given two doses of AZD1222 and 26 given two doses of MenACWY control vaccine. Enrollment into the trials was organized by age into subgroups of 18-55, 56-69 and 70-plus years, and those subgroups contained about 150, 27 and 61 TCR-sequenced participants, respectively. The paper's findings and limits, for the study overall: Participants were mostly white British, with more females than males. The authors suggested clonal diversity may have been underestimated. Vaccine-associated CD4 TCRs spanned the whole spike protein, with dominant responses in regions 160-218 and 743-854. Because no day 14 peak-response samples were available, the repertoires could be characterized only after the peak T cell response. Reportedly, almost half of the unique spike-specific TCRs recognized epitopes lying outside the regions that are mutated in the B.1.351 and B.1.1.7 variants. Spike-specific TCR breadth and depth rose significantly after two AZD1222 doses compared with day 0 and with MenACWY recipients. Conclusions about previously exposed vaccinees were limited because only six or seven AZD1222 recipients were SARS-CoV-2 seropositive at baseline. The 56-69-year group was small, and its depth increase did not reach significance, likely because of low power.

Per the germline V gene, MNHEY is the CDR1 and SVGAGI is the CDR2. V and J lose 8 bases and 2 bases, and a span of 16 bases separates them. The CDR3 sequence holds 15 residues, the cysteine and phenylalanine included. The sequence is cut down to CDR3 DNA, 45 bases in frame from base 1. As concerns this clone: Its binding antigen is unknown. No base qualities exist here, and no much larger clone lies one base off it.

The CDR3 regions of human TCRbeta chains were analyzed by immunosequencing. Per the source publication's procedure: Repertoire TCRs were checked for matches against a reference library of SARS-CoV-2-specific TCRs that had been generated using the MIRA antigen-specificity platform. Breadth was defined as the fraction of unique TCRs that were SARS-CoV-2-associated, and depth was defined as the fraction of total T cells that were SARS-CoV-2-associated. Using the MIRA data, each spike-specific TCR was assigned both to the spike region to which the TCR was reactive and to a CD4 or CD8 class. Log10-transformed breadth and depth values were compared by one-way ANOVA with Sidak's multiple comparisons tests. The immuneACCESS repertoire file appears here via TCRdb, limited to in-frame rearrangements. These files lack a portion of the clones; in checked studies, under half of the deficit traces to unresolved V genes, and the cause of the others is not known. The V and J calls and clone size are taken from that table; D and trimming were inferred from the DNA. The sample data list more than 100,000 clones, and less than 95% of these were observed just once. The ten biggest clones cover 4% to 6% of the sample.

Taken with the paper, the label for time point translates to: baseline before first vaccination. Vaccinee samples were obtained from the UK trials COV001 and COV002, which included a single-blind randomized controlled phase 2/3 trial of AZD1222 (ChAdOx1 nCoV-19) in healthy adults. Trial participant PBMC samples were collected at day 0 and day 28 after the second dose for TCRbeta chain sequencing. The chain is made from TRBV6-5 and TRBJ1-5, with an unclear D gene assignment. Sample: peripheral blood, taken on day 0 of AZD1222 vaccination. The sequence was obtained from an adult in good health. The nucleotide sequence reads TGTGCCAGCGGACTTATTGTGGGAGGCAATCAGCCCCAGCATTTT. Translation gives CASGLIVGGNQPQHF.